The 5 T cell receptor beta chains below were found in one sample sequenced in a study. TCRdb fed the RT-PCR reads into MiXCR, producing one record per CDR3 protein. The top ten clones hold 3.6% of a sample with 550,000 to 750,000 distinct CDR3 sequences, 12% to 15% of them seen once. The source material was memory CD4+ T cells from blood. The source is a female donor in good health, serving as a healthy control.

This clonotype was picked up many times. The rearrangement uses TRBV29-1 and TRBJ2-3; the D gene is possibly TRBD1 (6 bases). Germline-derived CDR1 and CDR2 are SQVTM and ANQGSEA. Trimming shortened V by 4 bases and J by 3 bases, and 17 bases separated the two germline ends. CDR3 length: 15 residues. The CDR3: CSVGLQGFRTDTQYF. The CDR3 DNA follows: TGCAGCGTTGGCCTACAGGGCTTTCGGACAGATACGCAGTATTTT.

The V gene is TRBV20-1, the J gene TRBJ2-5, with D possibly being TRBD1 or TRBD2 (5 bases each). In germline, CDR1 is DFQATT, CDR2 SNEGSKA (reference sequence). The germline V and J ends were trimmed by 8 bases and 9 bases, with 28 bases remaining between them. This CDR3 is 15 amino acids long. The CDR3 sequence: CSQSTGTATAGAQYF. The CDR3 DNA is TGCAGTCAATCTACCGGGACCGCGACCGCTGGGGCCCAGTACTTC.

The chain links TRBV29-1 to TRBJ1-1, with 11 bases matching TRBD1. The germline CDR1 and CDR2 sequences are SQVTM and ANQGSEA. Germline trimming cut 4 bases from V and 5 bases from J; bases unmatched to any gene: 6. The CDR3 is made up of 14 amino acids. The CDR3 reads CSVGRDRGYTEAFF. CDR3 coding DNA: TGCAGCGTTGGGAGGGACAGGGGGTATACTGAAGCTTTCTTT.

The rearrangement joins TRBV5-1 to TRBJ2-3, with D possibly TRBD1 on 6 matching bases. CDR1 is SGHRS, CDR2 YFSETQ, per germline. The CDR3 extends over 16 amino acids. Trimming removed 4 bases from V and 2 bases from J, with 17 bases in between. The CDR3 coding sequence is TGCGCCAGCAGCATCGGGAATGGACAGAACACAGATACGCAGTATTTT. Translation: CASSIGNGQNTDTQYF.

This clonotype appeared a single time. The V call is TRBV4-1, the J call TRBJ1-5; TRBD1 is a possible D gene (5 bases). There are 12 residues in the CDR3. CDR1 and CDR2 (germline): MGHRA, YSYEKL. V was trimmed by 3 bases and J by 13 bases, leaving 13 bases between them. In DNA form, the CDR3 reads TGCGCCAGCAGCCACCCCGAGGGGTTTCAGCATTTT. This sequence encodes CASSHPEGFQHF.